A selection of T cell receptor beta chains follows, all from one sample in a study of technical replicates of blood from a few donors. Libraries were prepared by immunoSEQ multiplex PCR; TCRdb keeps only in-frame clonotypes and omits some of them. The sample has 60,000 to 75,000 clones; 95% to 97% are singletons. Sample: T cells isolated from PBMCs. The receptors come from a human donor in good health. CDR3s include the opening cysteine and the closing phenylalanine or tryptophan. The order of the fields is clone size, D gene, V gene, J gene, CDR3 protein, CDR3 DNA. A D gene is named only where the DNA matches it firmly. Some rows have no size entry. The others give once, few or many, or a class for an expanded clone.

-	TRBD1	TRBV28	TRBJ1-2	CASSLGQAEGTGYTF	TGTGCCAGCAGTTTGGGACAGGCGGAAGGGACCGGCTACACCTTC
once	-	TRBV5-1	TRBJ1-1	CASSLGGAVMNTEAFF	TGCGCCAGCAGCTTGGGTGGGGCAGTCATGAACACTGAAGCTTTCTTT
-	TRBD1	TRBV27	TRBJ2-5	CASSLYRDRGQETQYF	TGTGCCAGCAGTTTATATCGGGACAGGGGGCAAGAGACCCAGTACTTC
-	TRBD1	TRBV15	TRBJ1-4	CATSRGDSPNEKLFF	TGTGCCACCAGCAGAGGGGACAGCCCTAATGAAAAACTGTTTTTT
-	-	TRBV4-2	TRBJ2-3	CASTRGRGSTDTQYF	TGTGCCAGCACTCGGGGGAGAGGAAGCACAGATACGCAGTATTTT
-	-	TRBV9	TRBJ2-2	CASSVTPSSETGELFF	TGTGCCAGCAGCGTAACTCCTAGCTCGGAGACCGGGGAGCTGTTTTTT
-	-	TRBV4-3	TRBJ1-4	CASSQDHGGATNEKLFF	TGCGCCAGCAGCCAAGATCACGGGGGGGCAACTAATGAAAAACTGTTTTTT
-	-	TRBV7-8	TRBJ2-7	CASSSIERLAETYEQYF	TGTGCCAGCAGCTCTATAGAGAGGTTGGCGGAAACCTACGAGCAGTACTTC
-	-	TRBV7-9	TRBJ1-2	CASSLQGNGYTF	TGTGCCAGCAGCTTGCAGGGGAATGGCTACACCTTC
-	-	TRBV5-1	TRBJ2-7	CASSLTREYFDEQYF	TGCGCCAGCAGCTTGACAAGGGAGTATTTCGACGAGCAGTACTTC
-	-	TRBV4-3	TRBJ2-3	CASSQDLRTSSTDTQYF	TGCGCCAGCAGCCAAGATCTCCGGACTTCGAGCACAGATACGCAGTATTTT
-	TRBD2	TRBV27	TRBJ2-7	CASSFSGSSYEQYF	TGTGCCAGCAGTTTTAGCGGGAGCTCCTACGAGCAGTACTTC
-	TRBD2	TRBV5-1	TRBJ2-3	CASSYQLAGEGDTQYF	TGCGCCAGCAGCTACCAACTAGCGGGAGAAGGAGATACGCAGTATTTT
-	TRBD1	TRBV5-1	TRBJ1-2	CASSSTGDTNYGYTF	TGCGCCAGCAGCTCGACAGGGGATACTAACTATGGCTACACCTTC
-	-	TRBV11-3	TRBJ1-3	CASSLLQGENTIYF	TGTGCCAGCAGCTTACTACAGGGTGAAAACACCATATATTTT
-	TRBD1	TRBV13	TRBJ1-2	CASSPQDRGLYGYTF	TGTGCCAGCAGCCCCCAGGACAGGGGGCTCTATGGCTACACCTTC
-	TRBD1	TRBV5-5	TRBJ2-7	CASSVGQGESYEQYF	TGTGCCAGCAGCGTGGGACAGGGGGAATCCTACGAGCAGTACTTC
-	TRBD1	TRBV30	TRBJ1-2	CAWRDTGEFSYGYTF	TGTGCCTGGAGGGATACAGGGGAGTTTAGCTATGGCTACACCTTC
-	-	TRBV6-5	TRBJ1-1	CASSYSSGRADAEAFF	TGTGCCAGCAGTTACAGCTCGGGGAGGGCGGACGCTGAAGCTTTCTTT
-	-	TRBV18	TRBJ2-7	CASSLQGRLTYEQYF	TGTGCCAGCTCCCTGCAGGGGCGATTAACCTACGAGCAGTACTTC
-	-	TRBV6-6	TRBJ2-5	CASSYTGSFQETQYF	TGTGCCAGCAGTTACACAGGGTCCTTCCAAGAGACCCAGTACTTC
-	TRBD1	TRBV5-6	TRBJ1-2	CASSTGGFRGYTF	TGTGCCAGCAGTACAGGGGGCTTTCGGGGCTACACCTTC
-	-	TRBV5-1	TRBJ1-5	CASSLGDPGLLQPQHF	TGCGCCAGCAGCTTGGGAGACCCGGGACTCCTTCAGCCCCAGCATTTT
-	-	TRBV13	TRBJ2-5	CASSTQLEETQYF	TGTGCCAGCAGCACCCAACTTGAGGAGACCCAGTACTTC
-	-	TRBV7-3	TRBJ1-1	CASGTRLNTEAFF	TGTGCCAGCGGGACTCGCCTGAACACTGAAGCTTTCTTT
-	-	TRBV2	TRBJ1-5	CASWEGREDQPQHF	TGTGCCAGCTGGGAGGGGCGGGAGGATCAGCCCCAGCATTTT
-	-	TRBV14	TRBJ1-1	CASRGRGDTEAFF	TGTGCCAGCAGGGGCAGGGGTGACACTGAAGCTTTCTTT
-	TRBD1	TRBV28	TRBJ2-2	CASTATGALNTGELFF	TGTGCCAGCACTGCTACAGGGGCACTGAACACCGGGGAGCTGTTTTTT
-	TRBD2	TRBV6-1	TRBJ2-1	CASSRLAGNHNEQFF	TGTGCCAGCAGTAGACTAGCGGGTAACCACAATGAGCAGTTCTTC
-	TRBD2	TRBV6-1	TRBJ2-7	CASREGVAGTYEQYF	TGTGCCAGCAGGGAGGGGGTAGCGGGAACCTACGAGCAGTACTTC
-	-	TRBV6-5	TRBJ2-5	CASSPDTPYQETQYF	TGTGCCAGCAGCCCGGACACCCCGTACCAAGAGACCCAGTACTTC
-	-	TRBV9	TRBJ2-7	CASSVEDYVYEQYF	TGTGCCAGCAGCGTAGAGGACTACGTTTACGAGCAGTACTTC
-	-	TRBV5-1	TRBJ1-1	CASSLGRNTEAFF	TGCGCCAGCAGCCTGGGTCGGAACACTGAAGCTTTCTTT
-	TRBD2	TRBV9	TRBJ2-2	CASSVGGVLSTGELFF	TGTGCCAGCAGCGTCGGGGGGGTCCTATCCACCGGGGAGCTGTTTTTT
-	-	TRBV19	TRBJ2-3	CASKGSWTDTQYF	TGTGCCAGTAAAGGGAGTTGGACAGATACGCAGTATTTT
-	-	TRBV28	TRBJ1-4	CASSSQGNTNEKLFF	TGTGCCAGCAGTTCTCAGGGTAATACTAATGAAAAACTGTTTTTT
-	-	TRBV28	TRBJ1-1	CASSLRMAEAFF	TGTGCCAGCAGTTTGCGTATGGCTGAAGCTTTCTTT
-	TRBD1	TRBV4-2	TRBJ1-5	CASSQDPRTGMHF	TGTGCCAGCAGCCAAGATCCGCGGACAGGGATGCATTTT
-	-	TRBV19	TRBJ1-3	CASSNEPQGVGNTIYF	TGTGCCAGTAGTAATGAGCCGCAGGGCGTTGGAAACACCATATATTTT
-	TRBD1	TRBV14	TRBJ1-1	CASSQDGTGGELFLAFF	TGTGCCAGCAGCCAAGACGGGACAGGGGGCGAACTTTTCTTGGCTTTCTTT
-	TRBD1	TRBV28	TRBJ1-2	CASLGQGSIQEFFNYGYTF	TGTGCCAGTCTGGGACAGGGGTCAATCCAGGAGTTCTTTAACTATGGCTACACCTTC
-	-	TRBV7-9	TRBJ1-5	CASSPHGEMPQHF	TGTGCCAGCAGCCCCCACGGGGAGATGCCCCAGCATTTT
-	-	TRBV28	TRBJ2-1	CASSSQGEVNEQFF	TGTGCCAGCAGTTCTCAGGGGGAGGTCAATGAGCAGTTCTTC
once	-	TRBV29-1	TRBJ1-2	CSVDSVYGYTF	TGCAGCGTTGACAGCGTCTATGGCTACACCTTC
-	TRBD2	TRBV7-9	TRBJ2-1	CASSLLGTSGTEQFF	TGTGCCAGCAGCTTGTTAGGGACTAGCGGGACTGAGCAGTTCTTC
-	-	TRBV5-6	TRBJ2-5	CASSQAGQVVGTQYF	TGTGCCAGCAGCCAAGCGGGACAGGTCGTAGGGACCCAGTACTTC
-	-	TRBV12-5	TRBJ1-3	CASGLGEAGNTIYF	TGTGCTAGTGGTCTGGGGGAGGCTGGAAACACCATATATTTT
-	TRBD1	TRBV10-3	TRBJ1-3	CAISDPDREAGGNTIYF	TGTGCCATCAGTGACCCGGACAGGGAGGCAGGTGGAAACACCATATATTTT
-	-	TRBV6-1	TRBJ2-5	CASGEDSFQETQYF	TGTGCCAGCGGAGAGGACAGCTTCCAAGAGACCCAGTACTTC